Below, 24 T cell receptor beta chains from the same sample are listed, as sequenced in a study of response to subunit inactivated influenza vaccine. TCRdb itself ran the RT-PCR reads through MiXCR, one entry per CDR3 protein. The repertoire holds hundreds of thousands of distinct CDR3 sequences, with about 8% as singletons. The specimen was PBMCs from blood, collected about 24 months after vaccination. The receptors come from a man between 50 and 69 years old who received an inactivated influenza vaccine.

This chain links TRBV5-1 with TRBJ2-2, with TRBD2 as a possible D gene (7 bases). Germline CDR1 and CDR2: SGHRS and YFSETQ. This CDR3 comprises 14 residues. The V end lost 3 bases, the J end lost 6 bases, and 12 bases lay between the germline ends. CDR3 DNA sequence: TGCGCCAGCAGCTCCGAAGGGGGGGCCGGGGAGCTGTTTTTT. Protein: CASSSEGGAGELFF.

This clonotype appeared many times. The DNA for the CDR3 is TGTGCCAGCAAGGTCACGGATACGCAGTATTTT. Translated: CASKVTDTQYF. This chain uses TRBV6-2 or TRBV6-3 with TRBJ2-3; D ambiguous. Germline-derived CDR1 and CDR2 are MNHEY and SVGEGT. This CDR3 is 11 amino acids long. V lost 7 bases, J lost 6 bases, and 8 bases lay in between.

This clonotype appeared a few times. This chain uses TRBV29-1 with TRBJ2-1, with D perhaps TRBD2 (5 bases). CDR1 and CDR2 (germline): SQVTM, ANQGSEA. V was trimmed by 3 bases and J by 0 bases, leaving 15 bases between them. This CDR3 spans 16 amino acids. The CDR3 spells CSVETIRGSSYNEQFF. In DNA, the CDR3 is TGCAGCGTTGAGACTATACGGGGAAGCTCCTACAATGAGCAGTTCTTC.

The chain employs TRBV12-3 or TRBV12-4 and TRBJ1-5, with TRBD1 matching 9 bases. CDR3 length: 17 amino acids. Unmatched junction bases numbered 11, after V lost 8 bases and J lost 0 bases. The CDR3 nucleotides are TGTGCCAGCCTTCCGGGACAGGGCGTCCATAGCAATCAGCCCCAGCATTTT. Amino acid sequence: CASLPGQGVHSNQPQHF.

This clonotype was counted a few times. The genes are TRBV3-1 and TRBJ1-1; D is ambiguous. CDR3 length: 13 amino acids. Trimming cost V 1 base and J 8 bases, with 11 bases left between them. Germline V CDR1 and CDR2: LGHDT, YNNKEL (reference sequence). The CDR3 spells CASSQAPTQEAFF. Here the CDR3 DNA reads TGTGCCAGCAGCCAAGCCCCAACGCAGGAAGCTTTCTTT.

This clonotype was found many times. V is TRBV11-2 and J is TRBJ2-1, with 10 bases fitting TRBD2. This CDR3 is 20 amino acids long. J was trimmed by 2 bases and V by 6 bases; bases with no gene match: 19. Germline CDR1 and CDR2: SGHAT and FQNNGV. The CDR3 spells CASSYRGVGESGRAYNEQFF. The CDR3 DNA follows: TGTGCCAGCAGTTATAGGGGTGTAGGGGAGAGCGGGAGGGCCTACAATGAGCAGTTCTTC.

The V and J genes are TRBV30 and TRBJ2-7; maybe TRBD2 (5 bases). Trimming left V 7 bases short and J 0 bases short, with 16 bases between. This CDR3 comprises 14 residues. CDR1 is GTSNPN, CDR2 SVGIG, per germline (reference sequence). CDR3 in amino acids: CAYTTGVNSYEQYF. The CDR3 DNA follows: TGTGCCTATACCACCGGGGTCAACTCCTACGAGCAGTACTTC.

This clonotype was counted at least ten times. The gene calls are TRBV6-1 and TRBJ1-3, with D possibly matching TRBD1 (6 bases). V was pared by 7 bases and J by 8 bases, with 18 bases between. Germline CDR1 is MNHNS and CDR2 is SASEGT. CDR3 length equals 14 residues. The CDR3 nucleotides are TGTGCCAGCAAAGCCACAGGGCCGGTGGACACCATATATTTT. Residues: CASKATGPVDTIYF.

CDR3 residues: CASSGEDRASGYTF. DNA of the CDR3: TGTGCCAGCAGCGGGGAGGACAGGGCCAGCGGCTACACCTTC. The chain recombines TRBV7-9 with TRBJ1-2; 8 bases map to TRBD1. The trim removed 5 bases at V and 8 bases at J, leaving 10 bases unmatched. Germline V gene lookup returns CDR1 SEHNR and CDR2 FQNEAQ (reference sequence). This CDR3 contains 14 residues.

This clonotype was detected a few times. One junction end does not reproduce the germline sequence, and a read error may be involved. This chain connects TRBV28 to TRBJ2-1, with 11 bases lining up with TRBD2. CDR1 and CDR2 from the germline V gene are MDHEN and SYDVKM. CDR3 length: 15 amino acids. The CDR3 here is CAILSGRGMSSGRLF. In DNA form, the CDR3 reads TGTGCCATCCTTAGCGGGAGGGGAATGAGCAGTGGGAGACTCTTC.

In its sample, this clonotype was seen many times. The chain uses TRBV25-1 and TRBJ1-5; TRBD1 matches at 8 bases. The CDR3 is 15 amino acids. With 4 bases clipped from V and 3 bases from J, the junction kept 5 bases outside the gene matches. Germline CDR1 and CDR2: MGHDK and SYGVNS. Written as DNA, the CDR3 is TGTGCCAGCAGTGGGACAGGGACCTACAATCAGCCCCAGCATTTT. This sequence encodes CASSGTGTYNQPQHF.

This clonotype has a count of ten or more. At one end the junction does not follow the germline gene, possibly because of a read error. The rearrangement uses TRBV5-1 and TRBJ1-2, with D unclear. The CDR3 extends over 14 amino acids. Germline V gives CDR1 SGHRS, CDR2 YFSETQ. The CDR3 reads CASSLAGSNYGYTF. In DNA, the CDR3 is TGTGCCAGCAGCTTGGCAGGCTCAAACTATGGCTACACCTTC.

Many counts were recorded for this clonotype. This chain joins TRBV12-3 or TRBV12-4 and TRBJ2-5; 7 bases fit TRBD1. The length of the CDR3 is 15 residues. V was clipped by 1 base and J by 2 bases; unmatched bases: 4. CDR3 coding DNA: TGTGCCAGCAGTTTAGAAGGGACAGCTCAAGAGACCCAGTACTTC. This sequence encodes CASSLEGTAQETQYF.

This clonotype appeared a few times. The J gene is TRBJ2-5, the V gene TRBV12-3 or TRBV12-4, with 7 positions matching TRBD1. Germline trimming cut 3 bases from V and 1 base from J; bases unmatched to any gene: 5. The CDR3 is made up of 15 amino acids. The CDR3 spells CASSFSWDSQETQYF. In DNA, the CDR3 is TGTGCCAGCAGTTTTTCATGGGACAGCCAAGAGACCCAGTACTTC.

This clonotype was picked up a small number of times. The rearrangement uses TRBV6-4 and TRBJ2-1; 8 bases are a match to TRBD2. The J segment lost 0 bases and the V segment lost 3 bases, leaving 4 bases of the junction unmatched. Germline V gene sequence: CDR1 MRHNA, CDR2 SNTAGT. The CDR3 totals 16 residues. The CDR3 protein is CASSDVAGNSYNEQFF. The DNA for the CDR3 is TGTGCCAGCAGTGATGTAGCGGGGAACTCCTACAATGAGCAGTTCTTC.

This clonotype was recorded many times. The chain employs TRBV7-2 and TRBJ2-5, with D hard to call. V lost 2 bases to trimming and J lost 2 bases, with 6 bases between them. Per the germline V gene, CDR1 is SGHTA and CDR2 is FQGNSA. The CDR3 extends over 13 amino acids. The chain's CDR3 is CASSLIQQETQYF. CDR3 in DNA: TGTGCCAGCAGCTTAATACAGCAAGAGACCCAGTACTTC.

The sample holds many counts of this clonotype. This chain joins TRBV12-3 or TRBV12-4 and TRBJ1-2; D unclear. Trimming stripped 1 base from V and 4 bases from J, with 10 bases between. There are 14 residues in the CDR3. CDR3 DNA sequence: TGTGCCAGCAGTTTAGGTTCAGGTCCCTATGGCTACACCTTC. As protein: CASSLGSGPYGYTF.

This clonotype was seen at least ten times. This chain joins TRBV20-1 and TRBJ2-1; D is uncertain. The length of the CDR3 is 13 residues. The germline V and J ends were trimmed by 1 base and 9 bases, with 13 bases remaining between them. The germline V gene has CDR1 DFQATT and CDR2 SNEGSKA (reference sequence). The CDR3 nucleotides read TGCAGTGCTAGAGCTCCAGGCCTCAGTGAGCAGTTCTTC. It translates to CSARAPGLSEQFF.

There are a few counts of this clonotype. The rearrangement joins TRBV29-1 to TRBJ2-7, with TRBD2 identical over 12 bases. Trimming at V came to 6 bases and at J to 3 bases, leaving 6 bases not matched to a gene. The length of the CDR3 is 14 residues. The germline gives CDR1 SQVTM, CDR2 ANQGSEA. CDR3 sequence: CSVAGLAGNYEQYF. The CDR3 bases are TGCAGCGTGGCCGGACTAGCGGGAAACTACGAGCAGTACTTC.

This clonotype was seen once. This CDR3 is CSARDLPAGVYEQYF. The CDR3 nucleotides are TGCAGTGCTAGAGATCTACCAGCGGGGGTCTACGAGCAGTACTTC. The genes are TRBV20-1 and TRBJ2-7, with 8 bases identical to TRBD2. Trimming took 0 bases from V and 3 from J; bases not matched to a gene: 7. The CDR3 totals 15 residues. Per germline, CDR1 DFQATT and CDR2 SNEGSKA (reference sequence).

The genes are TRBV3-1 and TRBJ2-1; TRBD2 agrees at 12 bases. The CDR3 spans 16 residues. The V gene end was trimmed by 3 bases and the J gene end by 7 bases; junction bases not matched to a gene: 7. Germline V CDR1 and CDR2: LGHDT, YNNKEL (reference sequence). The CDR3 DNA sequence: TGTGCCAGCAGCCATACTGGGACTAGCGGGTTGAATGAGCAGTTCTTC. Its translation is CASSHTGTSGLNEQFF.

The table lists this clonotype with a few counts. The chain links TRBV12-3 or TRBV12-4 to TRBJ2-1; D ambiguous. V lost 3 bases to trimming and J lost 10 bases, with 13 bases between them. This CDR3 is 13 amino acids long. CDR3 in amino acids: CASSFATVREQFF. CDR3 nucleotides: TGTGCCAGCAGTTTCGCCACGGTTAGGGAGCAGTTCTTC.

This clonotype was observed a few times. The V gene is TRBV24-1, the J gene TRBJ2-7; TRBD1 or TRBD2 may be the D gene (5 bases each). Per germline, CDR1 KGHDR and CDR2 SFDVKD. V lost 4 bases, J lost 6 bases, and 12 bases lay in between. There are 13 residues in the CDR3. CDR3 loop: CATSDSTGREQYF. The CDR3, as DNA: TGTGCCACCAGTGACAGTACGGGGCGCGAGCAGTACTTC.

This clonotype appeared many times. The chain joins TRBV29-1 to TRBJ1-4; D gene unclear. Germline-derived CDR1 and CDR2 are SQVTM and ANQGSEA. V gave up 6 bases and J gave up 2 bases, with 10 bases separating them. The CDR3 is 13 residues long. This chain's CDR3 is CSVTGLTNEKLFF. CDR3 DNA: TGCAGCGTAACCGGCCTCACTAATGAAAAACTGTTTTTT.